Given below is one T cell receptor (beta chain) in context. The data belong to a study of T-cell reconstitution after alpha-beta-depleted transplantation in children. TCRbeta library construction was performed incorporating unique molecular identifiers. TCRdb analysed the PCR reads with MiXCR anew, one entry per CDR3 protein. This table holds approximately 640,000 distinct CDR3 sequences, roughly 15% found once. Germline V gene sequence: CDR1 SGHDT, CDR2 YYEEEE. This CDR3 comprises 18 residues. V lost 4 bases and J lost 6, with 25 bases in between. Here the sequenced sample was PBMCs from the stem cell graft donor, taken from the stem cell graft. This TCR was sampled from a human donor who donated a stem cell graft to a child with acute myeloid leukemia. The chain couples TRBV5-6 to TRBJ1-4, with D possibly matching TRBD1 (6 bases). The CDR3 reads CASSGGQSEARSYEKLFF. The CDR3 DNA is TGTGCCAGCAGCGGGGGGCAAAGCGAAGCCCGGAGCTATGAAAAACTGTTTTTT.